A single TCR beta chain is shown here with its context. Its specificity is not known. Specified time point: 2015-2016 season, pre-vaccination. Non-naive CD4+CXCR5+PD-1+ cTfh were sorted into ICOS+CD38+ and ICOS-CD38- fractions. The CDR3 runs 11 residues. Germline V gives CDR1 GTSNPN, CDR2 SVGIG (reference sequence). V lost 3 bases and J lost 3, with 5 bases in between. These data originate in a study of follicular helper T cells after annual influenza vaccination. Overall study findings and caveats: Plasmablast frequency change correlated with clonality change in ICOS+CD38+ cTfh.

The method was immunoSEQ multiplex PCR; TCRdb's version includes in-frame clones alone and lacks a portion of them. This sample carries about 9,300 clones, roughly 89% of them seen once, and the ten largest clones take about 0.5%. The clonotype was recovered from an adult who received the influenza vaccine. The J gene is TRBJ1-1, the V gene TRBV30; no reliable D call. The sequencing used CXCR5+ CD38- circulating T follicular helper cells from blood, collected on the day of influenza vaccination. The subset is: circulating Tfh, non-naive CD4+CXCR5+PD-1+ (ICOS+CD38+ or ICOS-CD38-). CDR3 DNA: TGTGCCTGGAGGGGGTACACTGAAGCTTTCTTT. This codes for CAWRGYTEAFF.